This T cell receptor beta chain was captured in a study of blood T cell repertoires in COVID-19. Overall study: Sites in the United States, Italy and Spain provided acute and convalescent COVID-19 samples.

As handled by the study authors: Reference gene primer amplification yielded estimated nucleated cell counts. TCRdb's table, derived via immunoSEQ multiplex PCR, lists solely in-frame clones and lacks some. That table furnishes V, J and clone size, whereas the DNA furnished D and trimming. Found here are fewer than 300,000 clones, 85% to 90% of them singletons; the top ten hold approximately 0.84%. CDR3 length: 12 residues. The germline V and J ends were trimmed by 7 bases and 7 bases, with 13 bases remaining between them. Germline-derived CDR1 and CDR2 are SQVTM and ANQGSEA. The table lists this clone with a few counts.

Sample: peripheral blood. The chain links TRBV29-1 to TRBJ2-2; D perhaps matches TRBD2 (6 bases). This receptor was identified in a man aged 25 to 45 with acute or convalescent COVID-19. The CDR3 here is CSGGTSYGELFF. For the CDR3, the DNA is TGCAGCGGCGGGACTTCCTACGGGGAGCTGTTTTTT.